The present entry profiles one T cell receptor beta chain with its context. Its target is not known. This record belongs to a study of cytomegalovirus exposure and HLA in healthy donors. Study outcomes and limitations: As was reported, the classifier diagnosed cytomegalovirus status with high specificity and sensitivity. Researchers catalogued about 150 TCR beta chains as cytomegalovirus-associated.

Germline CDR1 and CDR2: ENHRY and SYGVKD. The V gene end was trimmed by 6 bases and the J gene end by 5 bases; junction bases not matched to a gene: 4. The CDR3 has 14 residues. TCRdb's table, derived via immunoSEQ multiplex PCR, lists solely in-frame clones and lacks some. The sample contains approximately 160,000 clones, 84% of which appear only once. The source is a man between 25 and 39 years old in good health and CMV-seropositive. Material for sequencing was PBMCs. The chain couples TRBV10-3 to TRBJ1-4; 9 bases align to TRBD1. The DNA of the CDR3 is TGTGCCATCAGAGGGGACAGGGAAAATGAAAAACTGTTTTTT. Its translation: CAIRGDRENEKLFF.